The present T cell receptor (beta chain) was sequenced within a study of T cell responses to AZD1222 COVID-19 vaccine. Study-level background: Some second doses came at about 4 weeks and others at about 12 weeks; these were pooled.

The CDR3 length is 16 residues. V shed 4 bases and J shed 8 bases, with 21 bases lying between them. Looked up from germline, CDR1 is SGHRS and CDR2 is YFSETQ. A note on this clone: No antigen is known for it.

Sequenced by immunoSEQ multiplex PCR; TCRdb stores in-frame clones only, minus some. The sample carries around 78,000 clones, 90% recorded once. Findings of the study overall: There were repertoire samples only from the period after the peak T cell response. After two AZD1222 doses, spike-specific TCR breadth and depth rose versus day 0. A reported finding is that nearly half of spike-specific TCRs target unmutated variant regions.

This material consisted of peripheral blood, taken on day 0 of AZD1222 vaccination. The V gene is TRBV5-1, the J gene TRBJ1-4, with D maybe TRBD1 (5 bases). This TCR came from an adult in good health. The CDR3 spells CASSSLREGQGEKLFF. Here the CDR3 DNA reads TGCGCCAGCAGCAGCCTCCGGGAGGGGCAGGGAGAAAAACTGTTTTTT.